Below, one T cell receptor (beta chain) is given with its context. Repertoires were generated with immunoSEQ multiplex PCR, while TCRdb's copy carries only in-frame clones and drops some. Among about 70,000 clones listed, 95% to 97% were seen once. These data are taken from a study of technical replicates of blood from a handful of donors. V was clipped by 3 bases and J by 7 bases; unmatched bases: 7. Germline-derived CDR1 and CDR2 are SGHRS and YFSETQ. CDR3 length: 14 residues. Source material: T cells isolated from PBMCs. This chain joins TRBV5-1 and TRBJ2-1; 7 nucleotides agree with TRBD1. The TCR originated in a human donor in good health. The CDR3 loop reads CASSSSDRVNEQFF. The CDR3 DNA reads TGCGCCAGCAGCTCCTCCGACAGGGTGAATGAGCAGTTCTTC. Full variable domain (remainder filled in from reference TRBV5-1 and TRBJ2-1): KAGVTQTPRYLIKTRGQQVTLSCSPISGHRSVSWYQQTPGQGLQFLFEYFSETQRNKGNFPGRFSGRQFSNSRSEMNVSTLELGDSALYLCASSSSDRVNEQFFGPGTRLTVL.